The text below deals with one T cell receptor beta chain. This specimen belongs to a study of blood T cell repertoires in COVID-19. The overall study: The samples span acute and convalescent COVID-19 from the United States, Italy and Spain. Sources were T cells, B-cell-depleted T cells, or PBMCs; the material itself was cDNA or gDNA.

Original processing methods: Amplification of reference gene primers provided the estimated nucleated cell counts. The method was immunoSEQ multiplex PCR; TCRdb's version includes in-frame clones alone and lacks a portion of them. V, J and clone size are those of that table, while D and trimming were read from the DNA. The profile shows approximately 180,000 clones, over 60% of them singletons. Sequencing input: peripheral blood. The source is an older woman with acute or convalescent COVID-19.

The CDR3 DNA follows: TGTGCCAGCAGACTAGCGGGGCCCACAGATACGCAGTATTTT. Amino acid sequence: CASRLAGPTDTQYF. The chain joins TRBV2 to TRBJ2-3, with 10 nucleotides matching TRBD2. Trimming cost V 6 bases and J 2 bases; bases outside gene matches: 2. The length of the CDR3 is 14 residues. In germline, CDR1 is SNHLY, CDR2 FYNNEI.